This passage covers 11 T cell receptor beta chains from one sample sequenced in a study of neurological immune-mediated disorders. TCRdb recomputed calls from the 5' RACE reads with MiXCR, one row per CDR3 protein. The sample lists some 28,000 distinct CDR3 sequences; under 30% were seen once. The sequenced sample consisted of CD4+ T cells from blood. The receptor set was obtained from a man aged 50 to 59 with HTLV-1-associated myelopathy (HAM/TSP).

This clonotype was counted at least ten times. The chain couples TRBV5-6 to TRBJ1-6; D is uncertain. Germline assignment: CDR1 SGHDT and CDR2 YYEEEE. CDR3 length: 16 amino acids. The ends were cut back, 5 bases at V and 7 bases at J, with 19 bases in the middle. CDR3 nucleotides: TGTGCCAGCAGGGACGACGGAGGCCGGATAAATTCACCCCTCCACTTT. Encoded protein: CASRDDGGRINSPLHF.

This clonotype was recorded many times. This chain links TRBV20-1 with TRBJ1-6, with TRBD1 matching 9 bases. V shed 5 bases and J 6 bases; nucleotides not matched to a gene: 11. This CDR3 is built from 16 residues. CDR1 and CDR2 (germline): DFQATT, SNEGSKA (reference sequence). The CDR3 DNA is TGCAGTGCTGGATCCGGGACAGGGAGGAGTAATTCACCCCTCCACTTT. This encodes CSAGSGTGRSNSPLHF.

This clonotype was detected once. The rearrangement links TRBV5-1 to TRBJ1-1; the D gene is possibly TRBD1 (5 bases). The CDR3 is 15 amino acids. V shed 6 bases and J shed 3 bases, with 18 bases lying between them. Germline V lookup: CDR1 SGHRS, CDR2 YFSETQ. CDR3 coding DNA: TGCGCCAGCACCCCAGCCTTCGGGGCAGACACTGAAGCTTTCTTT. Protein sequence: CASTPAFGADTEAFF.

This clonotype was recorded a few times. The chain links TRBV7-6 to TRBJ1-4, with TRBD1 matching over 7 bases. The CDR3 length is 14 residues. V lost 3 bases and J lost 2; bases outside the gene matches: 0. Germline assignment: CDR1 SGHVS and CDR2 FNYEAQ. CDR3 sequence: CASSLTGTNEKLFF. CDR3 nucleotide sequence: TGTGCCAGCAGCTTGACAGGGACTAATGAAAAACTGTTTTTT.

The chain combines TRBV6-1 with TRBJ1-2; D is unresolved. Trimming pared 0 bases from V and 4 bases from J, leaving 9 bases between. The CDR3 extends over 14 amino acids. Germline V gene sequence: CDR1 MNHNS, CDR2 SASEGT. The CDR3 sequence: CASSEASAAYGYTF. In DNA form, the CDR3 reads TGTGCCAGCAGTGAAGCCTCGGCAGCCTATGGCTACACCTTC.

This clonotype was seen ten or more times. The chain joins TRBV12-3 or TRBV12-4 to TRBJ2-1; 7 nucleotides match TRBD2. The V and J ends lost 8 bases and 1 base, in that order; junction bases with no gene match: 8. This CDR3 contains 15 residues. The CDR3: CASLQTSASYNEQFF. Written as DNA, the CDR3 is TGTGCCAGCCTACAAACTAGCGCATCCTACAATGAGCAGTTCTTC.

As concerns this clonotype: The junction does not match germline at one end; this may be a read error. The chain links TRBV7-2 to TRBJ2-2, with a weak D call TRBD2 (5 bases). The germline gives CDR1 SGHTA, CDR2 FQGNSA. The CDR3 loop spans 13 amino acids. CDR3 sequence (DNA): TGTGCTAGCAGCTTACGGCGGACCGGGGAGCTGTCTTTT. Translating it yields CASSLRRTGELSF.

The chain carries TRBV7-8 and TRBJ2-5; TRBD2 matches at 12 bases. This CDR3 has 15 amino acids. Unmatched junction bases numbered 2, after V lost 2 bases and J lost 4 bases. In germline, CDR1 is SGHVS, CDR2 FQNEAQ. The CDR3 is CASSLSTSGGETQYF. The CDR3 DNA reads TGTGCCAGCAGCTTATCGACTAGCGGGGGAGAGACCCAGTACTTC.

This clonotype was found many times. The J gene is TRBJ2-7, the V gene TRBV9; weak D call: TRBD1 (6 bases). V was cut by 0 bases and J by 5 bases, with 12 bases left in between. This CDR3 spans 14 amino acids. The germline V gene has CDR1 SGDLS and CDR2 YYNGEE. The chain's CDR3 is CASSVAGRDNEQYF. CDR3 nucleotide sequence: TGTGCCAGCAGCGTAGCAGGAAGGGACAACGAGCAGTACTTC.

Comment on this clonotype: The junction shows a germline mismatch at one end, possibly a read error. This sequence joins TRBV5-1 and TRBJ2-1; a possible D gene is TRBD2 (6 bases). The CDR3 runs to 15 residues. CDR1 is SGHRS, CDR2 YFSETQ, per germline. The CDR3 sequence: CASSLGLGATGELFF. In DNA, the CDR3 is TGCGCCAGCAGCTTGGGACTAGGGGCCACCGGGGAGCTGTTCTTC.

The V gene is TRBV29-1, the J gene TRBJ2-1, with D possibly being TRBD2 (6 bases). The CDR3 sequence is 12 residues long. Deletions cut 6 bases from V and 5 bases from J, with 11 bases between. CDR1 is SQVTM, CDR2 ANQGSEA, per germline. The CDR3 loop is CSVPGRNNEQFF. The CDR3 DNA reads TGCAGCGTGCCCGGGAGAAACAATGAGCAGTTCTTC.